This TCR beta chain was obtained from a study of cytomegalovirus exposure and HLA in healthy donors. Study conclusions and caveats: Most of the CMV-associated TCR beta chains (in a later analysis) appeared to be HLA-restricted. A classifier reportedly called cytomegalovirus status with high sensitivity and specificity. Many donors carried some public TCRs, although rarity characterized most TCR sequences. When analyzed later, a missense DCLRE1C variant was found to be linked to TCR beta V- and J-gene trimming.

In the case of this clone: What it binds is unknown.

Vbeta (60) and Jbeta (13) primers were used in the PCR. Assay used: immunoSEQ multiplex PCR; TCRdb lists only in-frame clones, some missing. Among about 150,000 clones listed, around 65% were seen once. Trimming took 0 bases from V and 3 from J; bases not matched to a gene: 1. The CDR3 is 16 residues long. In germline, CDR1 is SGHDT, CDR2 YYEEEE. The receptor was isolated from a woman aged 55-69 years in good health and CMV-seronegative. The sequencing sample was made of PBMCs. J is TRBJ1-6 and V is TRBV5-6, with 9 bases that match TRBD1. The CDR3, as DNA: TGTGCCAGCAGCTTGGGACAGGGGGACTATAATTCACCCCTCCACTTT. Its translation: CASSLGQGDYNSPLHF.